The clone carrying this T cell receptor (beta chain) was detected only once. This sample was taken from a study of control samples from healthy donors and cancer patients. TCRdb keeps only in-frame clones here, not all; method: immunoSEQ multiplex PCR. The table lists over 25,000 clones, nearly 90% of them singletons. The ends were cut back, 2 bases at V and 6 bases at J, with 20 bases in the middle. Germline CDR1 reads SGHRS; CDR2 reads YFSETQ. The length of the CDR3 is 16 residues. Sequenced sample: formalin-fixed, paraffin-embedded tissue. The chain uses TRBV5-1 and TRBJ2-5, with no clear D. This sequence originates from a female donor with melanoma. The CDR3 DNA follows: TGCGCCAGCAGCTTCGCTTCCGGGCCCCAGGACCAGACCCAGTACTTC. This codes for CASSFASGPQDQTQYF.